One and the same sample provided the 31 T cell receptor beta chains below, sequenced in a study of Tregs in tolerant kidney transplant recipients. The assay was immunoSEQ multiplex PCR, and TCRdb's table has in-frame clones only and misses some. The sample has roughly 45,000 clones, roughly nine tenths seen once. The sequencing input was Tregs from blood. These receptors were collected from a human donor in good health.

The DNA for the CDR3 is TGCAGCGTTGAAATAGGCGGGGGCTACACCTTC. It translates to CSVEIGGGYTF. The rearrangement joins TRBV29-1 to TRBJ1-2; D gene uncertain. Germline assignment: CDR1 SQVTM and CDR2 ANQGSEA. Trimming took off 2 bases at V and 8 bases at J, with 9 bases between the two ends. This CDR3 is built from 11 residues.

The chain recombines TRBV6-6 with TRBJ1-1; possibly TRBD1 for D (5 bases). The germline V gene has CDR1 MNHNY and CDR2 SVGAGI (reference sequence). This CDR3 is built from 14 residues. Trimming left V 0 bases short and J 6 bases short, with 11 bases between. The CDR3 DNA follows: TGTGCCAGCAGTTACTCGAAGGGGATCCCTGAAGCTTTCTTT. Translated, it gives CASSYSKGIPEAFF.

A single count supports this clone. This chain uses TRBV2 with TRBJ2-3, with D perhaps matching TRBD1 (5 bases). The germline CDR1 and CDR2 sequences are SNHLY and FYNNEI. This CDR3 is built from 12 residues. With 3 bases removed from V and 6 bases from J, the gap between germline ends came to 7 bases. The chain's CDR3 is CASSEQGDTQYF. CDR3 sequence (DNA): TGTGCCAGCAGTGAGCAGGGCGATACGCAGTATTTT. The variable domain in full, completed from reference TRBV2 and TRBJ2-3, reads EPEVTQTPSHQVTQMGQEVILRCVPISNHLYFYWYRQILGQKVEFLVSFYNNEISEKSEIFDDQFSVERPDGSNFTLKIRSTKLEDSAMYFCASSEQGDTQYFGPGTRLTVL.

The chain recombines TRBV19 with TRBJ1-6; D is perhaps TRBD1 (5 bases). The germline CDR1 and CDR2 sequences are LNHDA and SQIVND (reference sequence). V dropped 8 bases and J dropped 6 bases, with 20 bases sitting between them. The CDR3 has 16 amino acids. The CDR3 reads CASGTLGRPTNSPLHF. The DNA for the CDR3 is TGTGCCAGTGGGACCCTGGGACGTCCGACTAATTCACCCCTCCACTTT.

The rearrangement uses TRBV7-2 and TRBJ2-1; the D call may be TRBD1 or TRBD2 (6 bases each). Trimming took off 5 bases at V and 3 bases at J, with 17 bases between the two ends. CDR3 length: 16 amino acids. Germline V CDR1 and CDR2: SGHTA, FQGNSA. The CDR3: CASSPQAGHRYNEQFF. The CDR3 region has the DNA TGTGCCAGCAGCCCCCAGGCGGGACATCGCTACAATGAGCAGTTCTTC.

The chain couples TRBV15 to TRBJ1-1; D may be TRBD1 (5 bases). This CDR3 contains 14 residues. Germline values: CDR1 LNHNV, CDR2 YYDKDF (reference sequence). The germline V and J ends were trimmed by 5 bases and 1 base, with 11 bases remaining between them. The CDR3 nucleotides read TGTGCCACCAGCCCGCCGAGGGGGAACACTGAAGCTTTCTTT. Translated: CATSPPRGNTEAFF.

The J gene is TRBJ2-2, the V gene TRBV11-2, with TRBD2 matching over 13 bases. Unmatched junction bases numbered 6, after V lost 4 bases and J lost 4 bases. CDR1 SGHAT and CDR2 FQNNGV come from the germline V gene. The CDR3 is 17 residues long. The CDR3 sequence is CASSSTGLAGSTGELFF. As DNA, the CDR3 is TGTGCCAGCAGCTCTACGGGACTAGCGGGAAGCACCGGGGAGCTGTTTTTT.

CDR3 sequence: CASSFTGGSKTQYF. CDR3 sequence (DNA): TGCGCCAGCAGCTTCACAGGGGGCTCAAAGACCCAGTACTTC. J is TRBJ2-5 and V is TRBV5-1; 9 nucleotides align to TRBD1. The germline V gene has CDR1 SGHRS and CDR2 YFSETQ. This CDR3 has 14 amino acids. Trimming cost V 2 bases and J 6 bases; bases outside gene matches: 5.

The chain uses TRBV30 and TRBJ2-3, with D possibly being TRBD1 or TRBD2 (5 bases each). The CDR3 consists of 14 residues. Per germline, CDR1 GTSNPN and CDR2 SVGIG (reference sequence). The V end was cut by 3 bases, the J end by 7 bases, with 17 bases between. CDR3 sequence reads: CAWRTGPSLNTQYF. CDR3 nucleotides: TGTGCCTGGAGAACGGGACCTAGTTTGAATACGCAGTATTTT.

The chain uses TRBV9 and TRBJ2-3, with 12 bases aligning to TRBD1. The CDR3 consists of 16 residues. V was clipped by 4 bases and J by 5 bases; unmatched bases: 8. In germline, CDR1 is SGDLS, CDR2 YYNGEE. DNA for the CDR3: TGTGCCAGCAGCTCGGGAGGGACAGGGGGCATAGATACGCAGTATTTT. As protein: CASSSGGTGGIDTQYF.

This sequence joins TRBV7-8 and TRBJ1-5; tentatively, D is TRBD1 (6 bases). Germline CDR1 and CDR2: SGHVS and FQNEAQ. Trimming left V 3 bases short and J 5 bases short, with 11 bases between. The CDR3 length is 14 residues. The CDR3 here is CASSFQRTDQPQHF. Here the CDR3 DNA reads TGTGCCAGCAGCTTCCAGCGGACAGATCAGCCCCAGCATTTT.

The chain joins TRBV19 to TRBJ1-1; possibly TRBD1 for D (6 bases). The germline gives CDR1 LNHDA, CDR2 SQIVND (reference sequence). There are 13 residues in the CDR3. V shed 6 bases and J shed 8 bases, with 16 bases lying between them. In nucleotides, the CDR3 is TGTGCCAGTAGGGAAAGACAGGCCCCAGAAGCTTTCTTT. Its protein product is CASRERQAPEAFF.

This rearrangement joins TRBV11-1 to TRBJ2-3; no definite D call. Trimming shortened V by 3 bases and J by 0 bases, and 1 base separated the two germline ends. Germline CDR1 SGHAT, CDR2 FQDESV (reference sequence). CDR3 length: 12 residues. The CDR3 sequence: CASSFSTDTQYF. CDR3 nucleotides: TGTGCCAGCAGCTTCAGCACAGATACGCAGTATTTT. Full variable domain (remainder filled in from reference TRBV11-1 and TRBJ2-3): EAEVAQSPRYKITEKSQAVAFWCDPISGHATLYWYRQILGQGPELLVQFQDESVVDDSQLPKDRFSAERLKGVDSTLKIQPAELGDSAMYLCASSFSTDTQYFGPGTRLTVL.

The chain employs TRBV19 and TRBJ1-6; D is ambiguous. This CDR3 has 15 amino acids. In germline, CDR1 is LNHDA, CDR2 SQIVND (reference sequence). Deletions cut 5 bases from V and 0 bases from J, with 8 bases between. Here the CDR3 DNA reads TGTGCCAGTAGTCGACCCAGCTCCTATAATTCACCCCTCCACTTT. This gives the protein CASSRPSSYNSPLHF.

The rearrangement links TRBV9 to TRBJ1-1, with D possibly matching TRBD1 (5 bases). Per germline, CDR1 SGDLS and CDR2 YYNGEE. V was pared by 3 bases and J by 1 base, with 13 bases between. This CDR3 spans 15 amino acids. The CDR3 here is CASSAPGVRNTEAFF. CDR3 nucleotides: TGTGCCAGCAGCGCCCCGGGGGTTCGGAACACTGAAGCTTTCTTT.

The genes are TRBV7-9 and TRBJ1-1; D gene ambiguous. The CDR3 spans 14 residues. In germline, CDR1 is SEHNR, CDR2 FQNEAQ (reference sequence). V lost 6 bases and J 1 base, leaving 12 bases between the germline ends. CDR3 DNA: TGTGCCAGCAGGCGAGTGGGCGGGAACACTGAAGCTTTCTTT. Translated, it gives CASRRVGGNTEAFF.

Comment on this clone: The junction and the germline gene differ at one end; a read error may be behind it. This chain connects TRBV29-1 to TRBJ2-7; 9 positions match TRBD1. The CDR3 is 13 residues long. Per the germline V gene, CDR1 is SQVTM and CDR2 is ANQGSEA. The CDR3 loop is CSVEVGVDRGQNF. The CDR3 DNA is TGCAGCGTTGAAGTTGGAGTGGACAGGGGTCAAAACTTC.

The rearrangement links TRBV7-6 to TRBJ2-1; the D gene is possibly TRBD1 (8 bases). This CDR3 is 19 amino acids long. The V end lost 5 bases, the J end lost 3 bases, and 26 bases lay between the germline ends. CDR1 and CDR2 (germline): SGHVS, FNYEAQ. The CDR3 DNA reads TGTGCCAGCAGCCCGAGGGAGGGACAGGCTGGGTGGGGCTACAATGAGCAGTTCTTC. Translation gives CASSPREGQAGWGYNEQFF. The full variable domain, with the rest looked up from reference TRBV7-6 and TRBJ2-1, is GAGVSQSPRYKVTKRGQDVALRCDPISGHVSLYWYRQALGQGPEFLTYFNYEAQQDKSGLPNDRFSAERPEGSISTLTIQRTEQRDSAMYRCASSPREGQAGWGYNEQFFGPGTRLTVL.

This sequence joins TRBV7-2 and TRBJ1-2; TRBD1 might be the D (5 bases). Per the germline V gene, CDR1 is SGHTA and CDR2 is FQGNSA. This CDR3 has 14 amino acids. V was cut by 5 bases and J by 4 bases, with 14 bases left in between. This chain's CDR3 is CASSPSGGGYGYTF. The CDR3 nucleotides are TGTGCCAGCAGCCCGAGTGGGGGAGGCTATGGCTACACCTTC.

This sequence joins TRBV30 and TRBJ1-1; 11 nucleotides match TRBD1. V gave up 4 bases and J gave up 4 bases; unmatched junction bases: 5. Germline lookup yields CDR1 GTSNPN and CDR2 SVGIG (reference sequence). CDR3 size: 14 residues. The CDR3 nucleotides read TGTGCCTGGACCCGGGACAGGGGGTCCACTGAAGCTTTCTTT. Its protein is CAWTRDRGSTEAFF.

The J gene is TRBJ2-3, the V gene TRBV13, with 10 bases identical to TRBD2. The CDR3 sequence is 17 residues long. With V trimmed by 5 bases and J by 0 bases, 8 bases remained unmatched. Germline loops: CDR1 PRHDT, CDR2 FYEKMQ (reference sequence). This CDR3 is CASSPTGLASSTDTQYF. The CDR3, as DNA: TGTGCCAGCAGCCCGACGGGACTAGCGTCGAGCACAGATACGCAGTATTTT.

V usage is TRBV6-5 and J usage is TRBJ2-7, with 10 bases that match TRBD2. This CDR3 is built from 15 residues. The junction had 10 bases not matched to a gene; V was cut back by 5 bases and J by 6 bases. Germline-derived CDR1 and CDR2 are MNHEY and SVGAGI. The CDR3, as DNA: TGTGCCAGCAGTACCCCTAGCGGGAGATTAGGCGAGCAGTACTTC. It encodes CASSTPSGRLGEQYF.

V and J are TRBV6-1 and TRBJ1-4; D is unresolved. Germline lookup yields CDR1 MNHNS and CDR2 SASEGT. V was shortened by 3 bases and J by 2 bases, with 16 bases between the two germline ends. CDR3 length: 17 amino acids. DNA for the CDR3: TGTGCCAGCAGTGACCGGGAGAGAGGGATGACTAATGAAAAACTGTTTTTT. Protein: CASSDRERGMTNEKLFF.

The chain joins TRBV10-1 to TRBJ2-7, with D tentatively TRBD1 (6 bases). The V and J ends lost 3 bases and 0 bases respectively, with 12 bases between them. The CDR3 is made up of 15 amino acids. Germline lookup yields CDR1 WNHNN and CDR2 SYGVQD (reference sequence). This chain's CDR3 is CASSDGGRYSYEQYF. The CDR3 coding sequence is TGCGCCAGCAGTGATGGGGGCAGATACTCCTACGAGCAGTACTTC.

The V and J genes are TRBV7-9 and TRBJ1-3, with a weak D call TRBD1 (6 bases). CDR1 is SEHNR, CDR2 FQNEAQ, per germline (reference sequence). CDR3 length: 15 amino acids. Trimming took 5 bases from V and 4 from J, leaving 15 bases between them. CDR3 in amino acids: CASSLWQGFGNTIYF. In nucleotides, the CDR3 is TGTGCCAGCAGCCTCTGGCAGGGGTTCGGAAACACCATATATTTT.

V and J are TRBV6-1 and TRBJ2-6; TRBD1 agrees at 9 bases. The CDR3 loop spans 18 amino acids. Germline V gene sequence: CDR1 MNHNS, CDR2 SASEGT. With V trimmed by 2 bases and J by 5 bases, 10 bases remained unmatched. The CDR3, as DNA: TGTGCCAGCAGTGAAACAGGGGGCGCCGCCGTTTGGGCCAACGTCCTGACTTTC. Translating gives CASSETGGAAVWANVLTF.

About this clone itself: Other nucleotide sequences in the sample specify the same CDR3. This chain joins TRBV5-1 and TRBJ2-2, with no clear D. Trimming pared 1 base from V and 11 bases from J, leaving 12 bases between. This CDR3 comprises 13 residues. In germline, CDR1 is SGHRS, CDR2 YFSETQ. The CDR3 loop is CASSLMNPAELFF. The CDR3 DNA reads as TGCGCCAGCAGCTTGATGAACCCAGCCGAGCTGTTTTTT.

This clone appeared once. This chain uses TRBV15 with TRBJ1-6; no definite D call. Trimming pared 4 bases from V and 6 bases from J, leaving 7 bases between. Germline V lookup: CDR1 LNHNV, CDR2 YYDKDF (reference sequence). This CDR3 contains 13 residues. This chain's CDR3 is CATSTLLNSPLHF. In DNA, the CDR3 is TGTGCCACCAGCACCTTACTTAATTCACCCCTCCACTTT.

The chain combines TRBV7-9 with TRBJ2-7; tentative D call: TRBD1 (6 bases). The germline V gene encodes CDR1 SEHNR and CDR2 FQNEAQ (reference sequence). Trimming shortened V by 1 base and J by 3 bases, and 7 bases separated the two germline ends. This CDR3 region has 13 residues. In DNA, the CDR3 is TGTGCCAGCAGCTTAGAACAGGGCTACGAGCAGTACTTC. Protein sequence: CASSLEQGYEQYF.

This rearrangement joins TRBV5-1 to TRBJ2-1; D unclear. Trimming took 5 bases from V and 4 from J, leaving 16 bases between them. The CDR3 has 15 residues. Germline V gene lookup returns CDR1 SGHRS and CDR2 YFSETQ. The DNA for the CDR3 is TGCGCCAGCAGTGGGCCCCTCGGAGAATACAATGAGCAGTTCTTC. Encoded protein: CASSGPLGEYNEQFF.

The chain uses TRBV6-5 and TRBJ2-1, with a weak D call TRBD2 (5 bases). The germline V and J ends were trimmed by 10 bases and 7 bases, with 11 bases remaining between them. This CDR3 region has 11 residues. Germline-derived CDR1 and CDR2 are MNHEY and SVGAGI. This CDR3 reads CATGETNEQFF. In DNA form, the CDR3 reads TGTGCCACCGGGGAGACTAATGAGCAGTTCTTC.